The clone carrying this T cell receptor beta chain has ten or more counts. Its antigen is not identified. The data originate from a study of shared clonotypes between healthy human individuals. Findings of the study overall: Donors were few, which limited the genetic and exposure-history diversity represented.

CDR3 length equals 17 residues. Trimming cost V 10 bases and J 2 bases; bases outside gene matches: 14. Germline lookup yields CDR1 SNHLY and CDR2 FYNNEI. In the authors' methods: ImmunoSEQ output held junction-only sequences without quality scores, so filtering differed. Some clones are missing from TCRdb's copy, which holds only in-frame ones; the method was immunoSEQ multiplex PCR. The DNA gave D and trimming, while V, J and clone size come from that table. The sample lists about a million clones; 77% were seen once. The sequenced material came from memory CD4+ T cells from PBMCs. Subset noted: CD45RA-negative fraction. The receptor was derived from a man in his late teens or twenties in good health. Some clones in this sample may be carry-over from other donors' samples. The chain joins TRBV2 to TRBJ1-4; 9 bases agree with TRBD1. In DNA, the CDR3 is TGTGCCACCCGACGGGGACAGGGAAGTAGGACTAATGAAAAACTGTTTTTT. Its protein is CATRRGQGSRTNEKLFF.